The clone carrying this T cell receptor (beta chain) was seen ten or more times. Its antigen is still unknown. TCRdb analysed the 5' RACE reads with MiXCR anew, one entry per CDR3 protein. This sample has around 440,000 distinct CDR3 sequences; 15% to 20% occur once, and the top ten carry under 1.2%. This entry comes from a study of CD8 T cells in ankylosing spondylitis. Notes on the study in general: Relatively rare in peripheral blood, disease-linked clones were also CD8+. A TCR beta motif made of 7 to 9 highly homologous variants seemed typical of ankylosing spondylitis blood.

Unmatched junction bases numbered 1, after V lost 0 bases and J lost 5 bases. Germline V gene data show CDR1 as LGHNA and CDR2 as YNFKEQ. CDR3 length equals 14 residues. The genes are TRBV4-2 and TRBJ1-2; 9 bases are shared with TRBD1. The TCR sequence derives from a male donor with ankylosing spondylitis. The source material was blood, either unsorted or a sorted T cell fraction (not recorded which). The CDR3 DNA follows: TGTGCCAGCAGCCAAGAGACAGGGGGATATGGCTACACCTTC. This codes for CASSQETGGYGYTF.